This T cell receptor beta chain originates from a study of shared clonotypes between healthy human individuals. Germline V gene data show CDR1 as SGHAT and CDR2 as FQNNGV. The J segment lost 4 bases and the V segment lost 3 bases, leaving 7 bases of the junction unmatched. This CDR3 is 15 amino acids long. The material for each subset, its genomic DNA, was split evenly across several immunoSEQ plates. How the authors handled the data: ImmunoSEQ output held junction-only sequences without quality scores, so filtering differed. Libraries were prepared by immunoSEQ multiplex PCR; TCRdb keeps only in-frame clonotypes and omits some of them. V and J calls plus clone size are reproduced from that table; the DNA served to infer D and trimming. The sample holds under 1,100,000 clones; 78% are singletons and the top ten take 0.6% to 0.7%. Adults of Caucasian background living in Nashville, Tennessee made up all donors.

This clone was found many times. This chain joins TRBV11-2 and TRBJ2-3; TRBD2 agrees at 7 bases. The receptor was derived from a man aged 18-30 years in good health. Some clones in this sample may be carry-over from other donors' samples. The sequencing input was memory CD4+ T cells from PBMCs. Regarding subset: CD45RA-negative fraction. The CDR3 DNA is TGTGCCAGCAGCTTTAGTGCGGGAGTCGCAGATACGCAGTATTTT. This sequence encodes CASSFSAGVADTQYF.